The sequence of this TCR beta chain was determined in a study of response to subunit inactivated influenza vaccine. TCRdb ran MiXCR on the RT-PCR reads and lists one entry per CDR3 protein. The data show around 850,000 distinct CDR3 sequences, under 20% seen once. Trimming removed 2 bases from V and 5 bases from J; junction bases left unmatched: 7. The CDR3 is made up of 15 amino acids. Germline CDR1 SGHRS, CDR2 YFSETQ. This clonotype was observed many times. The antigen remains undetermined. Whole-study findings and limits: Every seasonal influenza vaccination brings in few new T cells, the authors suggested.

The sample in question was PBMCs from blood, obtained 4 to 6 days after vaccination. The clonotype comes from a man aged 50-59 years who received an inactivated influenza vaccine. The chain combines TRBV5-1 with TRBJ2-5; 9 bases align to TRBD2. The CDR3 sequence is CASSFQAGGGETQYF. In nucleotides, the CDR3 is TGCGCCAGCAGCTTCCAAGCGGGAGGAGGTGAGACCCAGTACTTC.